This T cell receptor (beta chain) was retrieved from a study of blood T cell repertoires in COVID-19. Trimming stripped 3 bases from V and 2 bases from J, with 11 bases between. This CDR3 region has 15 residues. Germline V gives CDR1 MGHDK, CDR2 SYGVNS. Data came from immunoSEQ multiplex PCR; TCRdb stores just in-frame clones and leaves some out. Among a few hundred thousand clones listed, roughly four fifths were seen once. This chain connects TRBV25-1 to TRBJ2-1, with a weak D call TRBD1 (5 bases). The sample taken for sequencing was PBMCs or T cells enriched from blood (not recorded which). This sequence was found in a man aged 25-45 years with acute COVID-19. CDR3 loop: CASSDPGKTYNEQFF. CDR3 DNA: TGTGCCAGCAGTGACCCAGGGAAGACCTACAATGAGCAGTTCTTC. Combining the CDR3 with reference TRBV25-1 and TRBJ2-1 gives the whole variable domain EADIYQTPRYLVIGTGKKITLECSQTMGHDKMYWYQQDPGMELHLIHYSYGVNSTEKGDLSSESTVSRIRTEHFPLTLESARPSHTSQYLCASSDPGKTYNEQFFGPGTRLTVL.